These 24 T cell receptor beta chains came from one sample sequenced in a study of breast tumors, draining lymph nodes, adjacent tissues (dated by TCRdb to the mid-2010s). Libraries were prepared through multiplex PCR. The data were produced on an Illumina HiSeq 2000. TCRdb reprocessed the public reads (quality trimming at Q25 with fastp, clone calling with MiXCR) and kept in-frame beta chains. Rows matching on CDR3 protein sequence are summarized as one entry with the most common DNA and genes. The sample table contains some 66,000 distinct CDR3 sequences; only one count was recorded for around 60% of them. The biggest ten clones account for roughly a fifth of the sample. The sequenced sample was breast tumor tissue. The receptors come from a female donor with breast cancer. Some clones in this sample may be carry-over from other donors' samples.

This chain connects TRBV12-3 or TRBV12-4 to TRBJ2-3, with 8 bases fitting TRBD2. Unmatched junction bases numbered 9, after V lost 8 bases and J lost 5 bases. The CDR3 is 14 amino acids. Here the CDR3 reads CASVKASGRDTQYF. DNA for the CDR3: TGTGCCAGCGTAAAGGCTAGCGGGCGAGATACGCAGTATTTT.

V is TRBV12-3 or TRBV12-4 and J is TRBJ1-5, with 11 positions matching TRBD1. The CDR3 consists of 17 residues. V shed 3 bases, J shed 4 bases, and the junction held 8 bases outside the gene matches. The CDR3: CASSLGEWDRGNQPQHF. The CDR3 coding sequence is TGTGCCAGCAGTTTGGGAGAGTGGGACAGGGGGAATCAGCCCCAGCATTTT.

CDR3 in DNA: TGTGCCAGCCTCGAGACTCCCGGGCGGGGGCAAGAGACCCAGTACTTC. It specifies CASLETPGRGQETQYF. The J gene is TRBJ2-5, the V gene TRBV2; 7 nucleotides agree with TRBD2. With 8 bases clipped from V and 2 bases from J, the junction kept 14 bases outside the gene matches. The CDR3 totals 16 residues. Germline CDR1 reads SNHLY; CDR2 reads FYNNEI. Complete variable domain (other parts from reference TRBV2 and TRBJ2-5): EPEVTQTPSHQVTQMGQEVILRCVPISNHLYFYWYRQILGQKVEFLVSFYNNEISEKSEIFDDQFSVERPDGSNFTLKIRSTKLEDSAMYFCASLETPGRGQETQYFGPGTRLLVL.

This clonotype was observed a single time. The CDR3 DNA is TGTGCCAGCAGTGCTAGAGATCGGGGGTCCGGGACAAAATCAGCTAACTATGGCTACACCTTC. This codes for CASSARDRGSGTKSANYGYTF. The chain couples TRBV25-1 to TRBJ1-2, with D possibly being TRBD1 (6 bases). Germline assignment: CDR1 MGHDK and CDR2 SYGVNS. V lost 4 bases and J 0 bases, leaving 30 bases between the germline ends. CDR3 length: 21 residues.

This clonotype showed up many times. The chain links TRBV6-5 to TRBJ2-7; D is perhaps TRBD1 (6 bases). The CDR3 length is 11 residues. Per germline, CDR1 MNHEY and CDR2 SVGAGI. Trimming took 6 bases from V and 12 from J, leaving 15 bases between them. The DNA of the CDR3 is TGTGCCAGCAGCCTAGGGGGTGTGCTGTACTTC. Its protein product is CASSLGGVLYF.

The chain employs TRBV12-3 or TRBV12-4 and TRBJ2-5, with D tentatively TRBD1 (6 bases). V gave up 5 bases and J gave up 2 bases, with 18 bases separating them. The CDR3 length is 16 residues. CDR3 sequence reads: CASSKQGRVDQETQYF. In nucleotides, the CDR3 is TGTGCCAGCAGTAAACAGGGAAGGGTTGATCAAGAGACCCAGTACTTC.

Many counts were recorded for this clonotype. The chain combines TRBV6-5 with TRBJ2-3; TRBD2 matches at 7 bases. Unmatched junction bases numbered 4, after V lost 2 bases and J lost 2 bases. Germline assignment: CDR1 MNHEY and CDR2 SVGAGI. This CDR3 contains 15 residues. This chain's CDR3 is CASSYRAGDTDTQYF. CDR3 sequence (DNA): TGTGCCAGCAGTTACCGGGCGGGAGACACAGATACGCAGTATTTT.

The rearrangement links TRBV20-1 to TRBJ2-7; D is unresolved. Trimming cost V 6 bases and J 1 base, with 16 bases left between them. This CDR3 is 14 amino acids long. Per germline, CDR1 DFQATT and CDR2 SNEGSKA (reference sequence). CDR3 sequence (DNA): TGCAGTGCGAGTAGCTCACAGTCTTCCTACGAGCAGTACGTC. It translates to CSASSSQSSYEQYV.

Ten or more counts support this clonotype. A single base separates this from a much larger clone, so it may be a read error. In nucleotides, the CDR3 is TGTGCCAGCAGTTTCTCCAGGAGCTACGAGCAGTACTTC. Encoded protein: CASSFSRSYEQYF. V gene TRBV12-3 or TRBV12-4 combines with J gene TRBJ2-7; no clear D gene. Trimming cost V 3 bases and J 3 bases, with 9 bases left between them. The CDR3 is made up of 13 amino acids.

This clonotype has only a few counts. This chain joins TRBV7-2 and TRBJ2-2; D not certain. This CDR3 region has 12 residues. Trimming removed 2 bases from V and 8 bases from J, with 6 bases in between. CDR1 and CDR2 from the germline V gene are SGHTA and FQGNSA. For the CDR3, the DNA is TGTGCCAGCAGCTTAAGAACAGGGGAGCTGTTTTTT. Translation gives CASSLRTGELFF.

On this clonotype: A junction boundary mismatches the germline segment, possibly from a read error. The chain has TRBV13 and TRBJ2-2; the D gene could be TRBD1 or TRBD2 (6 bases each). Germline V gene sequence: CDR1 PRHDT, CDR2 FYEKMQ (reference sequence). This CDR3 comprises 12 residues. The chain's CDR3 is CASSLGGHGLFF. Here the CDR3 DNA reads TGTGCCAGCAGCTTGGGGGGACACGGGCTGTTCTTT.

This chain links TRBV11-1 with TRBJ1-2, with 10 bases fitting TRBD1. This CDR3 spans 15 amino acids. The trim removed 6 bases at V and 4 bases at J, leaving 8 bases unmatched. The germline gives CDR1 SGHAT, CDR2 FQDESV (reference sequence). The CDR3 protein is CASSSGQGIIYGYTF. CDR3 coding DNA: TGTGCCAGCAGTTCGGGACAGGGGATTATCTATGGCTACACCTTC.

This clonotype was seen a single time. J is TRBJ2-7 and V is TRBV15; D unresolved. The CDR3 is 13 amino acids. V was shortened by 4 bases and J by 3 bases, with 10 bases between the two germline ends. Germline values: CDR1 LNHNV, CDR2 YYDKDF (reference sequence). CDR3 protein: CATSTPPDYEQYF. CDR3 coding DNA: TGTGCCACCAGCACGCCACCCGACTACGAGCAGTACTTC. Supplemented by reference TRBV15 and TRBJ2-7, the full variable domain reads DAMVIQNPRYQVTQFGKPVTLSCSQTLNHNVMYWYQQKSSQAPKLLFHYYDKDFNNEADTPDNFQSRRPNTSFCFLDIRSPGLGDTAMYLCATSTPPDYEQYFGPGTRLTVT.

The CDR3: CASSMVGGRSLGEQFF. CDR3 coding DNA: TGTGCCAGTAGTATGGTCGGCGGGAGGTCCTTAGGTGAGCAGTTCTTC. The chain combines TRBV19 with TRBJ2-1; the match to TRBD2 covers 8 bases. The germline V gene has CDR1 LNHDA and CDR2 SQIVND (reference sequence). V shed 3 bases, J shed 9 bases, and the junction held 13 bases outside the gene matches. The CDR3 has 16 residues. The whole variable domain, remainder taken from reference TRBV19 and TRBJ2-1, is DGGITQSPKYLFRKEGQNVTLSCEQNLNHDAMYWYRQDPGQGLRLIYYSQIVNDFQKGDIAEGYSVSREKKESFPLTVTSAQKNPTAFYLCASSMVGGRSLGEQFFGPGTRLTVL.

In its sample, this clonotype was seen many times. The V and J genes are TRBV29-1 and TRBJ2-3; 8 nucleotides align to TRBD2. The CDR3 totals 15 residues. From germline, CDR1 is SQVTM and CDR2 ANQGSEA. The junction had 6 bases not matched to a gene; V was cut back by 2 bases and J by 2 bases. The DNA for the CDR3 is TGCAGCGTTGAAAGATCGGGGGGGCCCACAGATACGCAGTATTTT. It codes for CSVERSGGPTDTQYF.

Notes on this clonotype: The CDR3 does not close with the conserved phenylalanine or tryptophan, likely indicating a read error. The CDR3 sequence is CASSLEFLGQGAGYTS. DNA of the CDR3: TGTGCCAGTAGCCTGGAATTTTTGGGACAGGGGGCAGGCTACACCTCC. The chain has TRBV5-5 and TRBJ1-2; 12 positions match TRBD1. From germline, CDR1 is SGHKS and CDR2 YYEKEE (reference sequence). This CDR3 has 16 residues. V trimming: 8 bases; J trimming: 8 bases; junction bases outside the gene matches: 16.

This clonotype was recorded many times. The CDR3 nucleotides read TGTGCCAGCAGCCCCCAGGGGGCGGCCAACTATGGCTACACCTTC. This gives the protein CASSPQGAANYGYTF. The chain couples TRBV2 to TRBJ1-2; the match to TRBD1 covers 8 bases. The CDR3 spans 15 residues. V dropped 6 bases and J dropped 2; count of bases not matched to a gene: 8. CDR1 is SNHLY and CDR2 is FYNNEI in the germline V gene. Full variable domain (rest looked up from reference TRBV2 and TRBJ1-2): EPEVTQTPSHQVTQMGQEVILRCVPISNHLYFYWYRQILGQKVEFLVSFYNNEISEKSEIFDDQFSVERPDGSNFTLKIRSTKLEDSAMYFCASSPQGAANYGYTFGSGTRLTVV.

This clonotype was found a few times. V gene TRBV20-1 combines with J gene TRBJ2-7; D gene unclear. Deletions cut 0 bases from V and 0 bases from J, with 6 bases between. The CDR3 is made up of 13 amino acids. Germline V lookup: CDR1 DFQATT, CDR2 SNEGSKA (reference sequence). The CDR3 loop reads CSAREASSYEQYF. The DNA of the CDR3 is TGCAGTGCTAGAGAGGCTAGCTCCTACGAGCAGTACTTC.

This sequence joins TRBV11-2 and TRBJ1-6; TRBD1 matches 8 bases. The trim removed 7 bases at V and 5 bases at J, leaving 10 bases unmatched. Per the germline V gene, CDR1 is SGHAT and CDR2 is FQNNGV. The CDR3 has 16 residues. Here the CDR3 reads CASNGPAGQDNSPLHF. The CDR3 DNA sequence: TGTGCCAGCAACGGGCCCGCGGGACAGGATAATTCACCCCTCCACTTT.

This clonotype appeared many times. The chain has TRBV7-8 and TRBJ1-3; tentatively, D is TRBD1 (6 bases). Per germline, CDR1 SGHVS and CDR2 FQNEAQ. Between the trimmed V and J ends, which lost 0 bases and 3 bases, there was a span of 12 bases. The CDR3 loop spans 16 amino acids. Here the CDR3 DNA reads TGTGCCAGCAGCTTAGCGGGGGGGGCAGTTGGAAACACCATATATTTT. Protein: CASSLAGGAVGNTIYF.

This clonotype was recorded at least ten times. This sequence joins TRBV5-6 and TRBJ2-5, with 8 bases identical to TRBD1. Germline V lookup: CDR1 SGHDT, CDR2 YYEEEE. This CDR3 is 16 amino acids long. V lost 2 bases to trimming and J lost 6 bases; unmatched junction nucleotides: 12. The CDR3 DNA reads TGTGCCAGCAGCTTAAGTCTTGGCAGGGGGCCAAAGACCCAGTACTTC. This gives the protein CASSLSLGRGPKTQYF. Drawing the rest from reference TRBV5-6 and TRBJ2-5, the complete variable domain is DAGVTQSPTHLIKTRGQQVTLRCSPKSGHDTVSWYQQALGQGPQFIFQYYEEEERQRGNFPDRFSGHQFPNYSSELNVNALLLGDSALYLCASSLSLGRGPKTQYFGPGTRLLVL.

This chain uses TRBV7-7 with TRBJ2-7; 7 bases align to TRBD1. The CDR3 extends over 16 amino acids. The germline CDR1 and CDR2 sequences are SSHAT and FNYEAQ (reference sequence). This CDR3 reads CARDRGRQGVTYEQYF. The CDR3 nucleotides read TGTGCTAGAGATCGTGGCAGACAGGGTGTTACCTACGAGCAGTACTTC.

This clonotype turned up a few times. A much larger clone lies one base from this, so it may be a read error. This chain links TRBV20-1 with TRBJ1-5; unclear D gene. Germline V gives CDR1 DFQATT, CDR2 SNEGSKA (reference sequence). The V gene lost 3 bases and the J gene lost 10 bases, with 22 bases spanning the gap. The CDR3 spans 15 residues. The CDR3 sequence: CSASPSRQNTQPQHF. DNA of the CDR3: TGCAGTGCTAGCCCATCGCGGCAGAACACTCAACCCCAGCATTTT.

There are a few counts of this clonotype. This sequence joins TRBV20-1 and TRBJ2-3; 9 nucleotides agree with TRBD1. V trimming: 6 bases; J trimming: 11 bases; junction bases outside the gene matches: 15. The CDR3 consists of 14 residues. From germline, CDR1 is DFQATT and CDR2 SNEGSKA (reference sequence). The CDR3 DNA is TGCAGTGCCCACGACAGGGGGAAATTAAATGAGCAGTATTTT. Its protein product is CSAHDRGKLNEQYF.